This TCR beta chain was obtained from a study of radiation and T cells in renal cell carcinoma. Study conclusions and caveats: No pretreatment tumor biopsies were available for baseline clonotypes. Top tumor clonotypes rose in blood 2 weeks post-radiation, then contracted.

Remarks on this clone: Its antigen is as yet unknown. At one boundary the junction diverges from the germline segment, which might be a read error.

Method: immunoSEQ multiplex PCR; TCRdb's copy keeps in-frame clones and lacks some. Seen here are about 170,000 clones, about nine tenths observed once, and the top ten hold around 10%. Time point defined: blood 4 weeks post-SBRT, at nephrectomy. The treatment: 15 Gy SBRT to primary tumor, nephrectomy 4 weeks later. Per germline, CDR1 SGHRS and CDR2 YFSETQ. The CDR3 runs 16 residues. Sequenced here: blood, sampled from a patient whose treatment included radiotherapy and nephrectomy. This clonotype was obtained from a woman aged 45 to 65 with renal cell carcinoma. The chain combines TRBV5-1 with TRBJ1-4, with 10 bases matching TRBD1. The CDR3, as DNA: TGCGCCAGCAGCTTGTGGACAGGGGGGACGGCTGAAAAGCTGTTTTTT. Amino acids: CASSLWTGGTAEKLFF.